This TCR beta chain was sequenced during a study of Ad26.COV2.S vaccination and SARS-CoV-2 variants. On the study more broadly: Enrollment placed the donor in the COV1001 Ad26.COV2.S trial arm.

The sample's treatment: around 19 received Ad26.COV2.S at low or high dose, single or two shots; roughly five received placebo; per-sample allocation not given. Sample collection was performed on day 63 after the first vaccine or placebo injection. Expressing Wuhan-strain SARS-CoV-2 spike, an Ad26 vector served as the vaccine. Study-level points and caveats: Researchers reported similar non-spike TCR breadth in vaccine and placebo recipients.

A word on this clone: Its matching antigen is unknown.

The V segment lost 2 bases and the J segment 5 bases; nucleotides outside the gene matches: 7. The CDR3 consists of 15 residues. Germline assignment: CDR1 SGHRS and CDR2 YFSETQ. Repertoires were generated with immunoSEQ multiplex PCR, while TCRdb's copy carries only in-frame clones and drops some. This repertoire shows about 680,000 clones, roughly 90% found once; its top ten account for approximately 1.5%. The receptor was derived from a person aged 18-65 years who received the Ad26.COV2.S COVID-19 vaccine or a placebo. V usage is TRBV5-1 and J usage is TRBJ2-5; 9 nucleotides match TRBD1. Sequencing used peripheral blood, obtained in a trial of Ad26.COV2.S vaccine versus placebo. CDR3 in amino acids: CASSFAGTGYETQYF. In DNA, the CDR3 is TGCGCCAGCAGCTTCGCGGGGACAGGGTATGAGACCCAGTACTTC.